The rows below give T cell receptor beta chains drawn from one sample of a study of T cell responses to AZD1222 COVID-19 vaccine. Assay used: immunoSEQ multiplex PCR; TCRdb lists only in-frame clones, some missing. The table lists roughly 130,000 clones, around 93% of them singletons. The input for sequencing was peripheral blood, taken on day 0 of AZD1222 vaccination. These receptors came from an adult in good health. Each CDR3 is given with its conserved first and last residue. The order of the fields is V gene, clone size, J gene, D gene, CDR3 DNA, CDR3 protein. A D gene is named only where the DNA matches it firmly. Size tells how often a clone was seen (once, few, many) or the class of an expanded clone, and some rows leave it out.

V gene: TRBV7-2
clone size: NA
J gene: TRBJ2-1
D gene: NA
CDR3 DNA: TGTGCCAGCAGGACCGGGACTTTATACAATGAGCAGTTCTTC
CDR3 protein: CASRTGTLYNEQFF

V gene: TRBV6-6
clone size: NA
J gene: TRBJ1-1
D gene: TRBD1
CDR3 DNA: TGTGCCAGCAGTTCAGGGGGCTCAATGAACACTGAAGCTTTCTTT
CDR3 protein: CASSSGGSMNTEAFF

V gene: TRBV19
clone size: NA
J gene: TRBJ1-4
D gene: NA
CDR3 DNA: TGTGCCAGTAGTACCGCGCGGGGAGTTAGTGAAAAACTGTTTTTT
CDR3 protein: CASSTARGVSEKLFF

V gene: TRBV18
clone size: NA
J gene: TRBJ1-3
D gene: NA
CDR3 DNA: TGTGCCAGCTCACCCGTAGGGTCCGCGGCTGGAAACACCATATATTTT
CDR3 protein: CASSPVGSAAGNTIYF

V gene: TRBV5-1
clone size: NA
J gene: TRBJ2-1
D gene: NA
CDR3 DNA: TGCGCCAGCAGCTCCTCCCCCGGGCGTAATGAGCAGTTCTTC
CDR3 protein: CASSSSPGRNEQFF

V gene: TRBV11-2
clone size: NA
J gene: TRBJ1-1
D gene: TRBD1
CDR3 DNA: TGTGCCAGCAGCCTACAAACAGGGGACACTGAAGCTTTCTTT
CDR3 protein: CASSLQTGDTEAFF

V gene: TRBV19
clone size: NA
J gene: TRBJ1-2
D gene: TRBD1
CDR3 DNA: TGTGCCAGTAGTATCACCGATGGACAGGGGAACTATGGCTACACCTTC
CDR3 protein: CASSITDGQGNYGYTF

V gene: TRBV5-1
clone size: NA
J gene: TRBJ2-1
D gene: TRBD2
CDR3 DNA: TGCGCCAGCAGCCAATTAGGACTAGCGGACTCGCCTAATGAGCAGTTCTTC
CDR3 protein: CASSQLGLADSPNEQFF

V gene: TRBV5-8
clone size: NA
J gene: TRBJ2-3
D gene: NA
CDR3 DNA: TGTGCCAGCAAAAGCGGGTCCTACACAGATACGCAGTATTTT
CDR3 protein: CASKSGSYTDTQYF

V gene: TRBV10-2
clone size: NA
J gene: TRBJ2-7
D gene: TRBD2
CDR3 DNA: TGCGCCAGCAGCGGGGGCATAGCGGGAGGGCGCGAGCAGTACTTC
CDR3 protein: CASSGGIAGGREQYF

V gene: TRBV7-2
clone size: NA
J gene: TRBJ1-3
D gene: TRBD1
CDR3 DNA: TGTGCCAGCAGCTTTGAGGGGGCGAGAAACACCATATATTTT
CDR3 protein: CASSFEGARNTIYF

V gene: TRBV5-5
clone size: NA
J gene: TRBJ2-1
D gene: NA
CDR3 DNA: TGTGCCAGCAGCTTGGTTTCGTACAATGAGCAGTTCTTC
CDR3 protein: CASSLVSYNEQFF

V gene: TRBV24-1
clone size: NA
J gene: TRBJ2-3
D gene: NA
CDR3 DNA: TGTGCCACCAGTGATCAGCGCAGGGGTGCAGATACGCAGTATTTT
CDR3 protein: CATSDQRRGADTQYF

V gene: TRBV5-6
clone size: NA
J gene: TRBJ2-1
D gene: TRBD2
CDR3 DNA: TGTGCCAGCAGCCAGTACCTTAGCGGGAGCTCCTACAATGAGCAGTTCTTC
CDR3 protein: CASSQYLSGSSYNEQFF

V gene: TRBV6-5
clone size: NA
J gene: TRBJ1-6
D gene: NA
CDR3 DNA: TGTGCCAGCTCTCCTCGAGGGTTGGGGTCACCCCTCCACTTT
CDR3 protein: CASSPRGLGSPLHF

V gene: TRBV28
clone size: NA
J gene: TRBJ1-1
D gene: NA
CDR3 DNA: TGTGCCAGCAGTCTCTGGACAGCGGAGAACACTGAAGCTTTCTTT
CDR3 protein: CASSLWTAENTEAFF

V gene: TRBV2
clone size: NA
J gene: TRBJ2-5
D gene: TRBD1
CDR3 DNA: TGTGCCAGCAGTGGGACCGGGACAGGCCGAGAGACCCAGTACTTC
CDR3 protein: CASSGTGTGRETQYF

V gene: TRBV28
clone size: NA
J gene: TRBJ1-3
D gene: NA
CDR3 DNA: TGTGCCAGCAGTTCGGGGACAACCTCTGGAAACACCATATATTTT
CDR3 protein: CASSSGTTSGNTIYF

V gene: TRBV29-1
clone size: NA
J gene: TRBJ1-2
D gene: NA
CDR3 DNA: TGCAGCGTTGAGGGGGGCAGGGATTATGGCTACACCTTC
CDR3 protein: CSVEGGRDYGYTF

V gene: TRBV7-9
clone size: NA
J gene: TRBJ1-6
D gene: TRBD1
CDR3 DNA: TGTGCCAGCAGCCAGGACAGGGGCAATTCACCCCTCCACTTT
CDR3 protein: CASSQDRGNSPLHF

V gene: TRBV7-6
clone size: NA
J gene: TRBJ1-4
D gene: NA
CDR3 DNA: TGTGCCAGCAGCTTACAAACCGGGAATGAAAAACTGTTTTTT
CDR3 protein: CASSLQTGNEKLFF

V gene: TRBV28
clone size: NA
J gene: TRBJ1-4
D gene: TRBD1
CDR3 DNA: TGTGCCAGTTCCGGACAGGCGATATGGGAAAAACTGTTTTTT
CDR3 protein: CASSGQAIWEKLFF

V gene: TRBV7-8
clone size: few
J gene: TRBJ1-2
D gene: NA
CDR3 DNA: TGTGCCAGCAGCTTAAGGGGTCGGAACTATGGCTACACCTTC
CDR3 protein: CASSLRGRNYGYTF

V gene: TRBV12-5
clone size: few
J gene: TRBJ1-6
D gene: NA
CDR3 DNA: TGTGCCCAATACGTCACCGGTTATAATTCACCCCTCCACTTT
CDR3 protein: CAQYVTGYNSPLHF

V gene: TRBV18
clone size: NA
J gene: TRBJ1-1
D gene: NA
CDR3 DNA: TGTGCCAGCTCACCACTTCCGGGAGACACTGAAGCTTTCTTT
CDR3 protein: CASSPLPGDTEAFF

V gene: TRBV3-1/TRBV3-2
clone size: NA
J gene: TRBJ2-7
D gene: TRBD2
CDR3 DNA: TGTGCCAGCAGCTACCTAGCGGCAGAGCAGTACTTC
CDR3 protein: CASSYLAAEQYF

V gene: TRBV6-5
clone size: NA
J gene: TRBJ1-1
D gene: NA
CDR3 DNA: TGTGCCAGCAGTTACGGGGTGGGAAACACTGAAGCTTTCTTT
CDR3 protein: CASSYGVGNTEAFF

V gene: TRBV5-1
clone size: NA
J gene: TRBJ1-2
D gene: NA
CDR3 DNA: TGCGCCAGCAGCTTGGTAGGGATTAACTATGGCTACACCTTC
CDR3 protein: CASSLVGINYGYTF

V gene: TRBV7-9
clone size: NA
J gene: TRBJ2-2
D gene: TRBD1
CDR3 DNA: TGTGCCAGCAGCTTTCTGTGGCAGGGGGCACTCGCCGGGGAGCTGTTTTTT
CDR3 protein: CASSFLWQGALAGELFF

V gene: TRBV28
clone size: NA
J gene: TRBJ2-5
D gene: NA
CDR3 DNA: TGTGCCAGCAGTTTTAATCGTCTCCCGATCGAGACCCAGTACTTC
CDR3 protein: CASSFNRLPIETQYF

V gene: TRBV9
clone size: NA
J gene: TRBJ1-6
D gene: NA
CDR3 DNA: TGTGCCAGCAGCGGTGAGCAGTTGGATTCACCCCTCCACTTT
CDR3 protein: CASSGEQLDSPLHF

V gene: TRBV7-6
clone size: NA
J gene: TRBJ1-1
D gene: NA
CDR3 DNA: TGTGCCAGCAGCTTAGGGCATGGGGAATTTAACACTGAAGCTTTCTTT
CDR3 protein: CASSLGHGEFNTEAFF

V gene: TRBV12-2
clone size: NA
J gene: TRBJ1-5
D gene: NA
CDR3 DNA: TGTGCAAGTCGGCCGGGACAGGTGACAAATAGCAATCAGCCCCAGCATTTT
CDR3 protein: CASRPGQVTNSNQPQHF

V gene: TRBV5-8
clone size: NA
J gene: TRBJ2-2
D gene: NA
CDR3 DNA: TGTGCCAGCAGCTCCGCCCCGACAGACACCGGGGAGCTGTTTTTT
CDR3 protein: CASSSAPTDTGELFF

V gene: TRBV18
clone size: once
J gene: TRBJ1-5
D gene: NA
CDR3 DNA: TGTGCCAGCTCACCGGACAGCAATCAGCCCCAGCATTTT
CDR3 protein: CASSPDSNQPQHF

V gene: TRBV28
clone size: NA
J gene: TRBJ1-6
D gene: NA
CDR3 DNA: TGTGCCAGCAAAGGGGCGGTGGCTCCCCTCCACTTT
CDR3 protein: CASKGAVAPLHF

V gene: TRBV15
clone size: NA
J gene: TRBJ1-2
D gene: NA
CDR3 DNA: TGTGCCACCAGCGAAAGGGGCCACTATGGCTACACCTTC
CDR3 protein: CATSERGHYGYTF

V gene: TRBV11-3
clone size: once
J gene: TRBJ2-7
D gene: TRBD2
CDR3 DNA: TGTGCCAGCAGCTTCCTAGCGGTAACCGGCCACGAGCAGTACTTC
CDR3 protein: CASSFLAVTGHEQYF

V gene: TRBV6-5
clone size: NA
J gene: TRBJ1-5
D gene: NA
CDR3 DNA: TGTGCCAGCAGTACTTTGGGCCTCGATCAGCCCCAGCATTTT
CDR3 protein: CASSTLGLDQPQHF

V gene: TRBV29-1
clone size: NA
J gene: TRBJ1-3
D gene: TRBD1
CDR3 DNA: TGCAGCGTTTCCGGGGACAGACACGAGAACACCATATATTTT
CDR3 protein: CSVSGDRHENTIYF

V gene: TRBV14
clone size: NA
J gene: TRBJ1-2
D gene: NA
CDR3 DNA: TGTGCCAGCAGCCAAGAGGTCGGGAGCTATGGCTACACCTTC
CDR3 protein: CASSQEVGSYGYTF

V gene: TRBV7-8
clone size: NA
J gene: TRBJ2-7
D gene: TRBD2
CDR3 DNA: TGTGCCAGCAGCTTAGCTCTAGCGGGATCCTACGAGCAGTACTTC
CDR3 protein: CASSLALAGSYEQYF

V gene: TRBV27
clone size: NA
J gene: TRBJ1-5
D gene: NA
CDR3 DNA: TGTGCCAGCGGTCACCAGCCCCAGCATTTT
CDR3 protein: CASGHQPQHF

V gene: TRBV10-1
clone size: NA
J gene: TRBJ2-1
D gene: TRBD2
CDR3 DNA: TGCGCCAGCAGTGAGTCTGGGACTAGCGGGAGCCCGAGCTCCTACAATGAGCAGTTCTTC
CDR3 protein: CASSESGTSGSPSSYNEQFF

V gene: TRBV10-3
clone size: once
J gene: TRBJ2-7
D gene: TRBD2
CDR3 DNA: TGTGCCATCAGGGGGGTAGCGGGGCGCTACGAGCAGTACTTC
CDR3 protein: CAIRGVAGRYEQYF

V gene: TRBV5-5
clone size: NA
J gene: TRBJ2-7
D gene: NA
CDR3 DNA: TGTGCCAGCAGCTCATCCGGGACGGCTACCTACGAGCAGTACTTC
CDR3 protein: CASSSSGTATYEQYF

V gene: TRBV5-1
clone size: NA
J gene: TRBJ2-1
D gene: TRBD2
CDR3 DNA: TGCGCCAGCAGCCCGGGGGCTAGCGGGGGACCTTACAATGAGCAGTTCTTC
CDR3 protein: CASSPGASGGPYNEQFF

V gene: TRBV28
clone size: NA
J gene: TRBJ1-1
D gene: NA
CDR3 DNA: TGTGCCAGCACAAAATTGGCTTTCGAAGCTTTCTTT
CDR3 protein: CASTKLAFEAFF